This T cell receptor beta chain comes out of a study of T cell responses to AZD1222 COVID-19 vaccine. Findings and caveats of the study: The study found Spike-specific TCR breadth and depth rose after two AZD1222 doses. Donors skewed white British and female; clonal diversity was possibly underestimated. The repertoires were collected only after the peak T cell response.

The CDR3 consists of 16 residues. CDR1 and CDR2 (germline): SGHRS, YFSETQ. V lost 4 bases and J lost 0, with 14 bases in between. Assay used: immunoSEQ multiplex PCR; TCRdb lists only in-frame clones, some missing. The sample yields about 59,000 clones, roughly 89% seen once. As for this clone: Its matching antigen is unknown.

Pooling was applied to second doses at about 4 or about 12 weeks. The TCR was taken from an adult who received the AZD1222 COVID-19 vaccine. The chain joins TRBV5-1 to TRBJ1-5; D uncertain. The sequences come from peripheral blood, collected 28 days after the second AZD1222 dose. Here the CDR3 reads CASSRTGAYSNQPQHF. The CDR3 coding sequence is TGCGCCAGCAGCCGGACGGGAGCTTATAGCAATCAGCCCCAGCATTTT.